These 28 T cell receptor beta chains originate from one sample sequenced in a study of OX40 agonist ivuxolimab in advanced cancers. Assay used: immunoSEQ multiplex PCR; TCRdb lists only in-frame clones, some missing. Here the sample spans approximately 65,000 clones, roughly nine tenths being singletons. The sample here was CD4+ or CD8+ T cells sorted from blood, taken in a trial of the OX40 agonist ivuxolimab. All receptors come from an adult with an advanced solid tumor such as melanoma, head and neck, liver or kidney cancer.

The chain combines TRBV5-1 with TRBJ1-1; 7 bases fit TRBD1. The germline V gene has CDR1 SGHRS and CDR2 YFSETQ. With V trimmed by 3 bases and J by 3 bases, 2 bases remained unmatched. This CDR3 contains 13 residues. In DNA, the CDR3 is TGCGCCAGCAGCTCACAGGGGCACACTGAAGCTTTCTTT. The encoded protein is CASSSQGHTEAFF.

V gene TRBV7-2 combines with J gene TRBJ2-7, with 9 bases fitting TRBD1. This CDR3 region has 14 residues. V shed 5 bases and J 6 bases; nucleotides not matched to a gene: 8. CDR1 is SGHTA and CDR2 is FQGNSA in the germline V gene. The CDR3 sequence is CASSRDRAGGEQYF. CDR3 sequence (DNA): TGTGCCAGCAGCCGGGACAGGGCCGGGGGCGAGCAGTACTTC.

V is TRBV9 and J is TRBJ1-1, with 12 bases identical to TRBD1. Unmatched junction bases numbered 18, after V lost 3 bases and J lost 3 bases. The CDR3 covers 20 residues. CDR1 and CDR2 from the germline V gene are SGDLS and YYNGEE. CDR3 DNA sequence: TGTGCCAGCAGCGAGGGACAGGGGGCGAGAATATATTACGGGGACACTGAAGCTTTCTTT. Encoded protein: CASSEGQGARIYYGDTEAFF.

J is TRBJ2-1 and V is TRBV5-1, with D tentatively TRBD2 (7 bases). V was shortened by 4 bases and J by 7 bases, with 15 bases between the two germline ends. The CDR3 sequence is 14 residues long. Germline V gene data show CDR1 as SGHRS and CDR2 as YFSETQ. CDR3 in amino acids: CASSLLGGANEQFF. The CDR3 DNA is TGCGCCAGCAGCCTCCTGGGGGGGGCGAATGAGCAGTTCTTC.

The chain joins TRBV6-1 to TRBJ2-5, with TRBD1 as a possible D gene (6 bases). V lost 2 bases and J lost 3, with 19 bases in between. The CDR3 covers 17 residues. The germline CDR1 and CDR2 sequences are MNHNS and SASEGT. CDR3 amino acids: CASSESIGQRKKETQYF. CDR3 in DNA: TGTGCCAGCAGTGAATCCATAGGACAGAGAAAGAAAGAGACCCAGTACTTC.

About this clone: The same CDR3 also results from other DNA sequences found in this sample. The V gene is TRBV5-1, the J gene TRBJ2-2, with TRBD2 matching over 7 bases. Losses at the gene ends were 0 bases for V and 0 bases for J; bases not matched to a gene: 2. Germline loops: CDR1 SGHRS, CDR2 YFSETQ. This CDR3 has 16 amino acids. The CDR3 is CASSLASGANTGELFF. DNA for the CDR3: TGCGCCAGCAGCTTGGCCAGCGGGGCGAACACCGGGGAGCTGTTTTTT.

The V and J genes are TRBV7-9 and TRBJ1-1; D is unresolved. Between the trimmed V and J ends, which lost 2 bases and 1 base, there was a span of 8 bases. Germline lookup yields CDR1 SEHNR and CDR2 FQNEAQ (reference sequence). The CDR3 has 14 amino acids. CDR3 loop: CASSLKQKNTEAFF. In nucleotides, the CDR3 is TGTGCCAGCAGCTTAAAACAGAAGAACACTGAAGCTTTCTTT.

The V and J genes are TRBV5-4 and TRBJ1-2; 10 nucleotides match TRBD1. In germline, CDR1 is SGHNT, CDR2 YYREEE (reference sequence). CDR3 size: 14 residues. Trimming took 4 bases from V and 4 from J; bases not matched to a gene: 4. The CDR3 DNA sequence: TGTGCCAGCAGCATGGGACAGGGGAGCTATGGCTACACCTTC. Translating gives CASSMGQGSYGYTF.

The rearrangement joins TRBV5-1 to TRBJ1-1, with TRBD1 matching 8 bases. Per the germline V gene, CDR1 is SGHRS and CDR2 is YFSETQ. Trimming removed 4 bases from V and 1 base from J; junction bases left unmatched: 6. This CDR3 comprises 15 residues. The CDR3 bases are TGCGCCAGCAGCAAGGACACAGGGGGGAACACTGAAGCTTTCTTT. Protein product: CASSKDTGGNTEAFF.

The V gene is TRBV11-2, the J gene TRBJ2-5; unclear D gene. The CDR3 is 12 amino acids. The V gene's germline CDR1 is SGHAT and CDR2 FQNNGV. The V end was cut by 5 bases, the J end by 2 bases, with 6 bases between. CDR3 DNA: TGTGCCAGCAGCCAAAGTCAAGAGACCCAGTACTTC. This encodes CASSQSQETQYF.

This chain connects TRBV18 to TRBJ2-3; D remains unclear. Germline loops: CDR1 KGHSH, CDR2 LQKENI. This CDR3 spans 14 amino acids. The ends were cut back, 6 bases at V and 0 bases at J, with 10 bases in the middle. CDR3 coding DNA: TGTGCCAGCTCCCCTGGAACTAGCACAGATACGCAGTATTTT. It specifies CASSPGTSTDTQYF.

The CDR3 nucleotides are TGTGCCAGCAGCTTGGACAGGGGGAGTTTCGGCTATGGCTACACCTTC. Encoded protein: CASSLDRGSFGYGYTF. The J gene is TRBJ1-2, the V gene TRBV5-6; 8 bases are shared with TRBD1. CDR3 length: 16 residues. Germline V lookup: CDR1 SGHDT, CDR2 YYEEEE. V trimming: 0 bases; J trimming: 4 bases; junction bases outside the gene matches: 8. Based on the CDR3 plus reference TRBV5-6 and TRBJ1-2, the full variable domain is DAGVTQSPTHLIKTRGQQVTLRCSPKSGHDTVSWYQQALGQGPQFIFQYYEEEERQRGNFPDRFSGHQFPNYSSELNVNALLLGDSALYLCASSLDRGSFGYGYTFGSGTRLTVV.

This chain connects TRBV1 to TRBJ2-5; the table assigns TRBD2, which was not confirmed against the DNA. TRBV1 is given as a pseudogene. The CDR3 consists of 17 residues. Here the CDR3 reads CTSSQVLSGDPQETQYF. The CDR3, as DNA: TGCACCAGCAGCCAAGTTTTAAGCGGGGACCCCCAGGAGACCCAGTACTTC.

The CDR3 here is CASSPGQGYNEQFF. The CDR3 DNA sequence: TGTGCCAGCAGCCCGGGACAGGGCTACAATGAGCAGTTCTTC. J is TRBJ2-1 and V is TRBV5-4; 9 nucleotides line up with TRBD1. This CDR3 comprises 14 residues. Germline-derived CDR1 and CDR2 are SGHNT and YYREEE (reference sequence). With 4 bases clipped from V and 3 bases from J, the junction kept 2 bases outside the gene matches.

In its sample, this clone was seen once. The J gene is TRBJ2-2, the V gene TRBV5-1, with unresolved D. Trimming took 0 bases from V and 6 from J, leaving 6 bases between them. The germline CDR1 and CDR2 sequences are SGHRS and YFSETQ. The CDR3 is made up of 13 amino acids. The DNA for the CDR3 is TGCGCCAGCAGCTTGGGATCCGCCGGGGAGCTGTTTTTT. It codes for CASSLGSAGELFF.

The chain carries TRBV18 and TRBJ2-4, with a tentative D call TRBD1 (5 bases). This CDR3 is 15 amino acids long. The germline V gene has CDR1 KGHSH and CDR2 LQKENI. Trimming shortened V by 3 bases and J by 0 bases, and 9 bases separated the two germline ends. The CDR3 nucleotides are TGTGCCAGCTCACCTACCAGGGTAGCCAAAAACATTCAGTACTTC. It yields the protein CASSPTRVAKNIQYF.

The chain combines TRBV7-9 with TRBJ2-7; D may match TRBD1 or TRBD2 (6 bases each). There are 15 residues in the CDR3. Trimming removed 5 bases from V and 2 bases from J, with 16 bases in between. The germline gives CDR1 SEHNR, CDR2 FQNEAQ (reference sequence). DNA for the CDR3: TGTGCCAGCAGCGGTGAGGGGGGATCGGCCTACGAGCAGTACTTC. It yields the protein CASSGEGGSAYEQYF.

The chain combines TRBV6-6 with TRBJ2-1; D not resolved. Germline CDR1 is MNHNY and CDR2 is SVGAGI (reference sequence). V was shortened by 7 bases and J by 5 bases, with 12 bases between the two germline ends. This CDR3 is built from 13 residues. The CDR3 sequence is CASTSPANNEQFF. CDR3 coding DNA: TGTGCCAGCACCTCCCCGGCGAACAATGAGCAGTTCTTC.

The V and J genes are TRBV6-1 and TRBJ2-7; 7 bases are shared with TRBD1. There are 13 residues in the CDR3. CDR1 MNHNS and CDR2 SASEGT come from the germline V gene. J gave up 6 bases and V 4 bases, and 6 bases lay outside the gene matches. CDR3 DNA sequence: TGTGCCAGCAGTGCTTTTCGGACAGGCGAGCAGTACTTC. Translating it yields CASSAFRTGEQYF.

V gene TRBV19 combines with J gene TRBJ1-2, with TRBD1 matching 7 bases. Germline V gives CDR1 LNHDA, CDR2 SQIVND (reference sequence). The CDR3 has 15 amino acids. V was clipped by 5 bases and J by 4 bases; unmatched bases: 10. CDR3 bases: TGTGCCAGTAGTCTTTCCGGACAGGAGACCTATGGCTACACCTTC. It encodes CASSLSGQETYGYTF.

In DNA, the CDR3 is TGTGCCAGCAGCTTGAACGGGGCCCGAAATGAAAAACTGTTTTTT. As protein: CASSLNGARNEKLFF. The rearrangement uses TRBV5-4 and TRBJ1-4; weak D call: TRBD1 (5 bases). In germline, CDR1 is SGHNT, CDR2 YYREEE (reference sequence). CDR3 length: 15 residues. V was cut by 1 base and J by 5 bases, with 12 bases left in between.

The chain employs TRBV4-2 and TRBJ2-5, with 7 positions matching TRBD1. After removal of 4 bases from V and 4 bases from J, the junction contained 9 bases not matched to a gene. Germline loops: CDR1 LGHNA, CDR2 YNFKEQ. The CDR3 has 15 amino acids. CDR3 in DNA: TGTGCCAGCAGCCCCCAACCGGGACAGACAGAGACCCAGTACTTC. As protein: CASSPQPGQTETQYF.

The rearrangement joins TRBV19 to TRBJ2-7, with a weak D call TRBD1 (5 bases). Per germline, CDR1 LNHDA and CDR2 SQIVND (reference sequence). CDR3 size: 15 residues. Trimming removed 0 bases at V and 3 bases at J, with 12 bases between. The CDR3 nucleotides are TGTGCCAGTAGTATAGACCCCGACAGACGCTACGAGCAGTACTTC. This translates into CASSIDPDRRYEQYF.

The chain joins TRBV5-6 to TRBJ1-1; TRBD1 matches 7 bases. The V gene's germline CDR1 is SGHDT and CDR2 YYEEEE. This CDR3 region has 11 residues. The junction had 4 bases not matched to a gene; V was cut back by 8 bases and J by 6 bases. CDR3 DNA: TGTGCCAGTTACAGGGGATCTGAAGCTTTCTTT. Residues: CASYRGSEAFF.

This clone appeared once. J is TRBJ2-3 and V is TRBV2; 7 bases line up with TRBD2. V trimming: 5 bases; J trimming: 1 base; junction bases outside the gene matches: 3. This CDR3 contains 14 residues. Per the germline V gene, CDR1 is SNHLY and CDR2 is FYNNEI. CDR3 DNA: TGTGCCAGCAGTCGGGGGGAGCGCACAGATACGCAGTATTTT. Its protein product is CASSRGERTDTQYF.

The rearrangement links TRBV18 to TRBJ1-5; 7 bases map to TRBD1. The ends lost 0 bases at V and 0 bases at J; junction bases unmatched: 2. The germline gives CDR1 KGHSH, CDR2 LQKENI. The CDR3 length is 16 residues. The CDR3 reads CASSPPRGDSNQPQHF. CDR3 in DNA: TGTGCCAGCTCACCACCCAGGGGGGATAGCAATCAGCCCCAGCATTTT.

The DNA for the CDR3 is TGTGCCAGCTCACCCCGTCCCGGGACATTCAAGGGGGGCGAAAAACTGTTTTTT. Protein product: CASSPRPGTFKGGEKLFF. The chain recombines TRBV18 with TRBJ1-4; maybe TRBD1 (6 bases). Trimming removed 3 bases from V and 8 bases from J, with 25 bases in between. The CDR3 contains 18 residues. The V gene's germline CDR1 is KGHSH and CDR2 LQKENI.

The V gene is TRBV6-1, the J gene TRBJ1-2; tentative D call: TRBD1 (6 bases). The CDR3 totals 13 residues. Trimming stripped 3 bases from V and 8 bases from J, with 13 bases between. Germline CDR1 and CDR2: MNHNS and SASEGT. CDR3 nucleotides: TGTGCCAGCAGTGACCACGGGGGGGCCGGCTACACCTTC. The encoded protein is CASSDHGGAGYTF.